The TCR beta chain under discussion was sequenced for a study of neurological immune-mediated disorders. Whole-study results and caveats: Among expanded clones, no CDR3 amino acid sequences were shared across subjects, a pattern suggesting private repertoires in all groups. Patients with HTLV-1-associated myelopathy had the highest level of TCR clonal expansion, whereas patients with multiple sclerosis had the lowest level, falling beneath the level found in healthy controls.

V gave up 5 bases and J gave up 3 bases; unmatched junction bases: 11. The CDR3 spans 16 residues. CDR1 and CDR2 (germline): SGHAT, FQNNGV. This clonotype was found many times. The antigen is not known. TCRdb ran MiXCR on the 5' RACE reads and lists one entry per CDR3 protein. The sample includes about 55,000 distinct CDR3 sequences, around 4% seen only once; the top ten take approximately 5.9%. The unsorted libraries were produced from 2 million PBMCs held at -80 C. The V and J genes are TRBV11-2 and TRBJ1-1; 8 positions agree with TRBD1. The clonotype was recovered from a man between 60 and 70 years old with multiple sclerosis. Sequenced: PBMCs. The CDR3 nucleotides are TGTGCCAGCAGCCCTCGCCCCCGGGACAGGCACACTGAAGCTTTCTTT. It is translated as CASSPRPRDRHTEAFF.